This T cell receptor beta chain was sequenced during a study of a mutant IDH1 vaccine in newly diagnosed glioma. Overall study: With temozolomide cycles, or 4-6 weeks after radiotherapy alone, vaccination was started. Study-level points and caveats: Top-clonotype changes in peripheral T cells seemed unrelated to pseudoprogression.

Sequenced by immunoSEQ multiplex PCR; TCRdb stores in-frame clones only, minus some. The table lists about 27,000 clones, 70% to 90% of them singletons. This clone showed up just a few times. Its matching antigen is unknown. Noted time point: week 35, safety follow-up. It was 300 ug of mutant IDH1 20-mer peptide that made up each vaccine dose, given with topical imiquimod. The sequenced sample was PBMCs, obtained from a glioma patient whose treatment included an IDH1 peptide vaccine. This receptor was identified in a young man with glioma.

The CDR3, as DNA: TGTGCCTGGAGTGCCAGTGGGTTTGATGAAGCTTTCTTT. Translation: CAWSASGFDEAFF. This chain connects TRBV30 to TRBJ1-1; no firm D call. The CDR3 runs 13 residues. The germline V gene has CDR1 GTSNPN and CDR2 SVGIG (reference sequence). Trimming cost V 1 base and J 7 bases, with 13 bases left between them.